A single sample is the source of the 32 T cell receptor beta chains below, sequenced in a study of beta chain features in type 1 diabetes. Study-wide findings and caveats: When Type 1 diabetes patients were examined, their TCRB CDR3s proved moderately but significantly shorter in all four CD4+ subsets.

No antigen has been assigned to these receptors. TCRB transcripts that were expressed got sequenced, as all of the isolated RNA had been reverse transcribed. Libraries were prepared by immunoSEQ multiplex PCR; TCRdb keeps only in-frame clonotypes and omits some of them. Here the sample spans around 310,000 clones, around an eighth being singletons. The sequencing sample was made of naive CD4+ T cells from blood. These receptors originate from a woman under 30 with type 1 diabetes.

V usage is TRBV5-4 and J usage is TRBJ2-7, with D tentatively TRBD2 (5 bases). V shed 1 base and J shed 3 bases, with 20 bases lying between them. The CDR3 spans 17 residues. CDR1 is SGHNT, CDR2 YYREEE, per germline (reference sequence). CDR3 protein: CASSLTFGGEFSYEQYV. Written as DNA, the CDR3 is TGTGCCAGCAGCTTGACTTTCGGTGGGGAGTTCAGCTACGAGCAGTACGTC.

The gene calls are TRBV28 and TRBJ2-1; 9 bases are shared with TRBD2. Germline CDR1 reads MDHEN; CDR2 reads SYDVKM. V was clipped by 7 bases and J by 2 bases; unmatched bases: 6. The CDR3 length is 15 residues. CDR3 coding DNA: TGTGCCAGCACCATTAGCGGGAGCCCCTACAATGAGCAGTTCTTC. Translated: CASTISGSPYNEQFF.

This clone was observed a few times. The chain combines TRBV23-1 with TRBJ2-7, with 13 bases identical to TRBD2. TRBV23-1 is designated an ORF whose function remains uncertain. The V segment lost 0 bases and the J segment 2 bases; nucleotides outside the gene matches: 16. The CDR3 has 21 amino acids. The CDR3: CASSQSSPGWTSGRRAYEQYV. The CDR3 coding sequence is TGCGCCAGCAGTCAATCGAGCCCAGGGTGGACTAGCGGGAGAAGGGCCTACGAGCAGTACGTC.

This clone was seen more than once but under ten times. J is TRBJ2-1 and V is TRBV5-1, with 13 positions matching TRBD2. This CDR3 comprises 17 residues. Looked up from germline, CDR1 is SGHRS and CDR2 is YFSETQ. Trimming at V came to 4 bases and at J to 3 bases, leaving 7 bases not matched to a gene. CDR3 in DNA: TGCGCCAGCAGCGCCGGACTAGCGGGAGCCGACTACAATGAGCAGTTCTTC. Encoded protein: CASSAGLAGADYNEQFF.

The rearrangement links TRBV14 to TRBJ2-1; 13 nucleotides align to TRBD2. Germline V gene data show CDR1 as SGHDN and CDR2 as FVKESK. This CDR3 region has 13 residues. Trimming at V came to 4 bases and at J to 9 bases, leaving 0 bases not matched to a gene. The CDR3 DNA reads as TGTGCCAGCAGCCGACTAGCGGGGGGTGAGCAGTTCTTC. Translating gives CASSRLAGGEQFF. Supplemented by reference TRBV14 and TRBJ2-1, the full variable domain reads EAGVTQFPSHSVIEKGQTVTLRCDPISGHDNLYWYRRVMGKEIKFLLHFVKESKQDESGMPNNRFLAERTGGTYSTLKVQPAELEDSGVYFCASSRLAGGEQFFGPGTRLTVL.

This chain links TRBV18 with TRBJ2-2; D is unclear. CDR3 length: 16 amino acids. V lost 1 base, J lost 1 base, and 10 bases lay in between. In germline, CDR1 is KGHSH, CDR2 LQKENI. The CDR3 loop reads CASSPQRLQNTGELFF. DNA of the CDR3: TGTGCCAGCTCACCACAACGACTCCAGAACACCGGGGAGCTGTTTTTT.

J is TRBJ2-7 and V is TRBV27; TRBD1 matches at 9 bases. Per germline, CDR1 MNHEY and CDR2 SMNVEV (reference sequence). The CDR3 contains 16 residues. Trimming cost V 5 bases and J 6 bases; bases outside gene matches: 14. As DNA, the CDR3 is TGTGCCAGCAGTCCTACATCCGGGACAGGGTGGAGCGAGCAGTACGTC. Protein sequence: CASSPTSGTGWSEQYV.

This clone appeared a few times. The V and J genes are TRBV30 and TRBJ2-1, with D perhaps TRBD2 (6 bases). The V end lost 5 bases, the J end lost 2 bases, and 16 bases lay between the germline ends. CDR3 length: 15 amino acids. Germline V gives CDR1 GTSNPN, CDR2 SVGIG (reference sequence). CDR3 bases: TGTGCCTGGGTTACCGGGACTCACACCTACAATGAGCAGTTCTTC. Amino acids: CAWVTGTHTYNEQFF.

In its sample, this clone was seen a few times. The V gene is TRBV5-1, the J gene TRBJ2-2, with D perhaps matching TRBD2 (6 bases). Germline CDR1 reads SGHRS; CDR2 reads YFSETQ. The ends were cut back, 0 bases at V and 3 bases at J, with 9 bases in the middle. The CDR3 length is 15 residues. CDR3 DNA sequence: TGCGCCAGCAGCTTGGGCGGGATTCACACCGGGGAGCTGTTTTTT. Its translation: CASSLGGIHTGELFF.

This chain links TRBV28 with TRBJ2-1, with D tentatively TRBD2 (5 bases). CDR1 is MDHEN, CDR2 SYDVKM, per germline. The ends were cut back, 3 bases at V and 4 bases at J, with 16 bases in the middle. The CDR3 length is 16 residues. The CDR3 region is CASSFTSGGLYNEQFF. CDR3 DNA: TGTGCCAGCAGTTTTACTTCTGGCGGGCTTTACAATGAGCAGTTCTTC.

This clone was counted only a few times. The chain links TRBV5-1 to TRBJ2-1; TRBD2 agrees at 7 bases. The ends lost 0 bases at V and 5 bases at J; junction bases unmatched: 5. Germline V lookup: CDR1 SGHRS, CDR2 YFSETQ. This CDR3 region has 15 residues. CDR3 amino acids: CASSLVSGGHNEQFF. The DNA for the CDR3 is TGCGCCAGCAGCTTGGTGTCGGGAGGCCACAATGAGCAGTTCTTC.

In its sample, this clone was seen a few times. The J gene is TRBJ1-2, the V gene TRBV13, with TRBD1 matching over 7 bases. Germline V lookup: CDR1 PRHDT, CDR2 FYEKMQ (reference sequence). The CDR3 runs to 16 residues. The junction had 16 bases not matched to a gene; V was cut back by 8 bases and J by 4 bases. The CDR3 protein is CASRVDRWTLIYGYTF. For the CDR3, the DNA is TGTGCCAGCCGCGTGGACAGGTGGACCCTAATCTATGGCTACACCTTC.

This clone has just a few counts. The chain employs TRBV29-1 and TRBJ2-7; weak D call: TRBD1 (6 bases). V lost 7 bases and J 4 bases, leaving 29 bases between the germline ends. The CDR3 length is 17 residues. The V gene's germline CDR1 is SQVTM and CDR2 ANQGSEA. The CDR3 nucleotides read TGCAGCGCGAGAGACAGGCCCCAGTCGCTCATCAATTACGAGCAGTACGTC. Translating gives CSARDRPQSLINYEQYV.

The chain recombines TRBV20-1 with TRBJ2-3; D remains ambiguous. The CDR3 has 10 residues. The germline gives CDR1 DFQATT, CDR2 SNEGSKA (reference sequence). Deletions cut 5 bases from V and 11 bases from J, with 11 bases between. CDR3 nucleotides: TGCAGTGCTGAACGTAAGAGGCAGTATTTT. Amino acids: CSAERKRQYF.

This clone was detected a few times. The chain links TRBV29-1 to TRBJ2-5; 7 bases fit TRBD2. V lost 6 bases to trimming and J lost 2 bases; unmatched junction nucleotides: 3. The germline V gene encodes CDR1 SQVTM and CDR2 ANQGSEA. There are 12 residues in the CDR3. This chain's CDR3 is CSVKGLQETQYF. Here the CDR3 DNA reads TGCAGCGTGAAGGGACTACAAGAGACCCAGTACTTC.

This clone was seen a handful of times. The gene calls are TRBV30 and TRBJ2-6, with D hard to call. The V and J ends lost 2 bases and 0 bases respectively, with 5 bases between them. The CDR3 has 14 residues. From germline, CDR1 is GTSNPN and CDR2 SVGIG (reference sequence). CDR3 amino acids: CAWSSVSGANVLTF. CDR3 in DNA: TGTGCCTGGAGTTCAGTCTCTGGGGCCAACGTCCTGACTTTC.

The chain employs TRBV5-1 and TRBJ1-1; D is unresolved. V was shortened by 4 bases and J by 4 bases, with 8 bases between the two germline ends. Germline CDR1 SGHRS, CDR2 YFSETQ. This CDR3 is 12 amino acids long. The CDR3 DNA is TGCGCCAGCAGCGCAGGATCCACTGAAGCTTTCTTT. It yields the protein CASSAGSTEAFF.

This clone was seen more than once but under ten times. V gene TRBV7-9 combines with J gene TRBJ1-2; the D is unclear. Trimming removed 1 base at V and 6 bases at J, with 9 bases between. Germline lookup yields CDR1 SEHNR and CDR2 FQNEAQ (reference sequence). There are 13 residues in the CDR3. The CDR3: CASSLGGLDGYTF. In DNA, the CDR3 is TGTGCCAGCAGCTTAGGAGGGTTGGATGGCTACACCTTC.

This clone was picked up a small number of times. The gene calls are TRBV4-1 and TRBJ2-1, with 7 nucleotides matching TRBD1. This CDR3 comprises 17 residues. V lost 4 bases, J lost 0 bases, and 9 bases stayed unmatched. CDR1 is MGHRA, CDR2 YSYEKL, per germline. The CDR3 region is CASSRLMTGSSYNEQFF. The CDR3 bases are TGCGCCAGCAGCCGATTAATGACAGGGAGCTCCTACAATGAGCAGTTCTTC.

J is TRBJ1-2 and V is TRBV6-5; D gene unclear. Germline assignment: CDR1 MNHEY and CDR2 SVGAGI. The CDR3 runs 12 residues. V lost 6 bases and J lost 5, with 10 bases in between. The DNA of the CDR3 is TGTGCCAGCAGCCGTGGGAGTTATGGCTACACCTTC. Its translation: CASSRGSYGYTF.

This chain's CDR3 is CASSQLYDYGYTF. The DNA of the CDR3 is TGTGCCAGCAGTCAACTTTATGACTATGGCTACACCTTC. V is TRBV6-5 and J is TRBJ1-2; D call uncertain. CDR1 and CDR2 (germline): MNHEY, SVGAGI. Deletions cut 5 bases from V and 3 bases from J, with 10 bases between. The CDR3 contains 13 residues.

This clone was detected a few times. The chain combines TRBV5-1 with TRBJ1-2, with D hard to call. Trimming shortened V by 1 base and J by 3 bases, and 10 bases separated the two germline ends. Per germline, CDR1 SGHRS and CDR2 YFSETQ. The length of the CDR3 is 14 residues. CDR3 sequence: CASSLRRRDYGYTF. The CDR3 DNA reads TGCGCCAGCAGCTTGAGGAGGCGAGACTATGGCTACACCTTC.

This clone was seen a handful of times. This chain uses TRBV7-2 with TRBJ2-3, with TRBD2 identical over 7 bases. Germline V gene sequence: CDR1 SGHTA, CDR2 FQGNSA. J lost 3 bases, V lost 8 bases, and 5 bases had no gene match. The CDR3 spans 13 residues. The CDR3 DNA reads TGTGCCAGCCTCAGACTAGCTACAGATACGCAGTATTTT. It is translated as CASLRLATDTQYF.

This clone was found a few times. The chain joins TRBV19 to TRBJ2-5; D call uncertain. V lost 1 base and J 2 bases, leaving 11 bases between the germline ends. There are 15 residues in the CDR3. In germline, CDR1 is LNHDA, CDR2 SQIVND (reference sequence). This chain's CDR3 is CASSIGATLQETQYF. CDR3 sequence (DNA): TGTGCCAGTAGTATAGGGGCCACCCTACAAGAGACCCAGTACTTC.

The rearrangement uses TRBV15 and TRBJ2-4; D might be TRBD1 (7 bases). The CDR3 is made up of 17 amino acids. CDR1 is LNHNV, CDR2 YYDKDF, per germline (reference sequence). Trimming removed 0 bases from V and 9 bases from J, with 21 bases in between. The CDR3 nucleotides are TGTGCCACCAGCAGAGATTTGGCGGCAGGGGGGCCCAGCATTCAGTACTTC. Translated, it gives CATSRDLAAGGPSIQYF.

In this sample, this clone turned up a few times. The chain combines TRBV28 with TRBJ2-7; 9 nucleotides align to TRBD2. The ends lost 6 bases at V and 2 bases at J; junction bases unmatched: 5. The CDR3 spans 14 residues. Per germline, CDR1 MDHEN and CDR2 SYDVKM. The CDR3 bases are TGTGCCAGCAGAACGACTAGCGGAACCTACGAGCAGTACTTC. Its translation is CASRTTSGTYEQYF.

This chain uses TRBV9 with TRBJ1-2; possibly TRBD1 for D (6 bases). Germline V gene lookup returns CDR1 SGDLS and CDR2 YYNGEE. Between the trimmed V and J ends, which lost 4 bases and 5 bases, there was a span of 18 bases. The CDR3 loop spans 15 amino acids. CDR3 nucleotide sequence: TGTGCCAGCAGCCCAGGGGACACATTAGCGTATGGCTACACCTTC. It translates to CASSPGDTLAYGYTF.

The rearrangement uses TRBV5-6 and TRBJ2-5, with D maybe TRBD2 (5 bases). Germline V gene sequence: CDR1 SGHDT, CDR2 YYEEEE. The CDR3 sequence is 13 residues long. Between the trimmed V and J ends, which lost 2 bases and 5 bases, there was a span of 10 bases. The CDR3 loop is CASSLGRSETQYF. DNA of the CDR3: TGTGCCAGCAGCTTAGGGAGATCGGAGACCCAGTACTTC.

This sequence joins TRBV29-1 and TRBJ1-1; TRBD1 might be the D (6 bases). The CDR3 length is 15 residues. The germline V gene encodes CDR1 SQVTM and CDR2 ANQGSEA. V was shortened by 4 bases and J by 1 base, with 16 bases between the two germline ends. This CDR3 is CSVASPTTGNTEAFF. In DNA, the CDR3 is TGCAGCGTTGCCTCCCCTACGACAGGGAACACTGAAGCTTTCTTT.

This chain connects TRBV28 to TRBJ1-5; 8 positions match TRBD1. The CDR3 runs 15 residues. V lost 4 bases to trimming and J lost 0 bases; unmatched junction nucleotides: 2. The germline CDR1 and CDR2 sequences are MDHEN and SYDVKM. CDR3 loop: CASSSGQGSNQPQHF. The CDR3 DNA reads TGTGCCAGCAGTTCCGGACAGGGTAGCAATCAGCCCCAGCATTTT.

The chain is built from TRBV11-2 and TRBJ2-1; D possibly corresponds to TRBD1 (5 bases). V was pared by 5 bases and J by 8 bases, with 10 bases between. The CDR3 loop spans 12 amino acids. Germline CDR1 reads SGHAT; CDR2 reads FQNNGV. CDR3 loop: CASSQEGDEQFF. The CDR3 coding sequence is TGTGCCAGCAGCCAGGAAGGGGATGAGCAGTTCTTC.

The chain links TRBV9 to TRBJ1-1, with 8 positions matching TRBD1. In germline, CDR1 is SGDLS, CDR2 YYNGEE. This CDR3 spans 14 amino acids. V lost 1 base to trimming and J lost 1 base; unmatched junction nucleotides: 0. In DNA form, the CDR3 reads TGTGCCAGCAGCGTAACAGGGGGGAACACTGAAGCTTTCTTT. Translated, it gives CASSVTGGNTEAFF.